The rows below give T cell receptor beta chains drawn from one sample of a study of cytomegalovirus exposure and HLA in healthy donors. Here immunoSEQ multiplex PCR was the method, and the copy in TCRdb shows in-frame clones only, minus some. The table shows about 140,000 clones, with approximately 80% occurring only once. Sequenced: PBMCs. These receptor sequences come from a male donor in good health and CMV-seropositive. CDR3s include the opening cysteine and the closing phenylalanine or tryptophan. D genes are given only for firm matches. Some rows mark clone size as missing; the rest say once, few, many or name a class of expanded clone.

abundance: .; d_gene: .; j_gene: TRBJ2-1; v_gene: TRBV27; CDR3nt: TGTGCCAGCAGTCCCTCACGGGGACTTTACAATGAGCAGTTCTTC; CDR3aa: CASSPSRGLYNEQFF
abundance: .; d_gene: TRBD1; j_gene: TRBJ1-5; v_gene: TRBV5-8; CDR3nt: TGTGCCAGCAGCTTGGCATTCAGGGGGCCCTTCTATCAGCCCCAGCATTTT; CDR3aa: CASSLAFRGPFYQPQHF
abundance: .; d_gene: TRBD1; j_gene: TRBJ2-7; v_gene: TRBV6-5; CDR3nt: TGTGCCAGCAAAAACAACCGGGACAGTTCCTACGAGCAGTACTTC; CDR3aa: CASKNNRDSSYEQYF
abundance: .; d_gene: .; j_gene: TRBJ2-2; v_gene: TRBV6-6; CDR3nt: TGTGCCAGCAGTCTCGGGGAGCTGTTTTTT; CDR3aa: CASSLGELFF
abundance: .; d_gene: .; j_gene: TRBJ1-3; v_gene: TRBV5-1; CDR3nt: TGCGCCAGCAGCTTGGCGGTAAACTCTGGAAACACCATATATTTT; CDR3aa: CASSLAVNSGNTIYF
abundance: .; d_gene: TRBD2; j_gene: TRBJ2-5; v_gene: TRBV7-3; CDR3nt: TGTGCCAGCAGCCCCACCGCGGGGGTGGGGGAGACCCAGTACTTC; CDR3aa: CASSPTAGVGETQYF
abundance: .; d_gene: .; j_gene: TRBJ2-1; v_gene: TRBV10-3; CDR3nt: TGTGCCATCAGGTTAGCGGCGAACGAGCAGTTCTTC; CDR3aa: CAIRLAANEQFF
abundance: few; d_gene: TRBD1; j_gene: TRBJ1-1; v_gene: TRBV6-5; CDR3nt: TGTGCCAGCAGTTACGACAGGGTGGGCACTGAAGCTTTCTTT; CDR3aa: CASSYDRVGTEAFF
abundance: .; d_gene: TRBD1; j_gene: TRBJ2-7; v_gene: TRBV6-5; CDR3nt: TGTGCCAGCGGAAGGACAGGGGGAACCTACGAGCAGTACTTC; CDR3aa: CASGRTGGTYEQYF
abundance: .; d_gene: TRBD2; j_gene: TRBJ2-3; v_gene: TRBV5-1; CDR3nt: TGCGCCAGCAGCTTAGTTATAGCGGGGTCTAGCACAGATACGCAGTATTTT; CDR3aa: CASSLVIAGSSTDTQYF